Described below is a single TCR beta chain sequence and its context. Two oligonucleotides, mixed equimolar, formed the beta constant-region primer covering TRBC1 and TRBC2. Four rounds of PCR amplified the ligated cDNA using nested alpha and beta constant-region primers plus SP2. Each CDR3 protein is one row after TCRdb ran MiXCR on the UMI-ligation and nested PCR reads. The table includes 30,000 to 40,000 distinct CDR3 sequences, about a fifth detected once. The entry originates in a study of naive and memory T cell subsets. This CDR3 contains 17 residues. Germline CDR1 is KGHDR and CDR2 is SFDVKD. V was trimmed by 3 bases and J by 4 bases, leaving 19 bases between them.

The rearrangement links TRBV24-1 to TRBJ2-3, with D tentatively TRBD1 (6 bases). The specimen was effector memory CD4+ T cells from blood. Subset reported: effector memory, CD45RA- CD27-. The TCR was taken from a human donor in good health. The CDR3 sequence is CATSDPRPGRGADTQYF. The CDR3 coding sequence is TGTGCCACCAGTGATCCCCGGCCGGGCAGGGGCGCAGATACGCAGTATTTT.